This T cell receptor beta chain was sequenced during a study of blood T cell repertoires in COVID-19. TCRdb's table, derived via immunoSEQ multiplex PCR, lists solely in-frame clones and lacks some. The data contain about 210,000 clones, around 80% of them seen just once; the ten biggest clones take up over 9.5%. The sequencing sample was made of peripheral blood. This TCR was sampled from a woman between 35 and 50 years old with acute or convalescent COVID-19.

The CDR3 DNA is TGTGCCAGCAGCTCAGGGGACTCACCCCTCCACTTT. Its protein is CASSSGDSPLHF. V and J are TRBV11-3 and TRBJ1-6; a possible D gene is TRBD1 (6 bases). CDR3 size: 12 residues. V lost 4 bases and J lost 10, with 8 bases in between. Germline CDR1 and CDR2: SGHNT and YENEEA.